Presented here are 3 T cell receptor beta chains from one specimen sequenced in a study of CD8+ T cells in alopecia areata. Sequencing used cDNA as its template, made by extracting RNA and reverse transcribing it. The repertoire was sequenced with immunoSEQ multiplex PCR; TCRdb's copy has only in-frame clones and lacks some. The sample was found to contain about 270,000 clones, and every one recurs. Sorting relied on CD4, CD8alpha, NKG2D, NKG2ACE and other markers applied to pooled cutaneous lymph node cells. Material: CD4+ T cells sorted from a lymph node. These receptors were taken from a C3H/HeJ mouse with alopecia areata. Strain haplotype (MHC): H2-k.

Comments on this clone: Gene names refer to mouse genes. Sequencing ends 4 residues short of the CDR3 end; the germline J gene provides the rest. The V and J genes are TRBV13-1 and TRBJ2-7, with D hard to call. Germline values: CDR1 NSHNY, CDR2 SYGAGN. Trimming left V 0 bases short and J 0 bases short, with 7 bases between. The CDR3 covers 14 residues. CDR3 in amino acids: CASSDVRSSYEQYF. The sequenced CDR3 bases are TGTGCCAGCAGTGATGTCAGGAGCTCCTAT.

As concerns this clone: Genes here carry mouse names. Incomplete CDR3 DNA: TGTGCCAGCAGTGATCCCCGGACTGGGGGAAACACCGGG. Protein sequence: CASSDPRTGGNTG. The entire CDR3 is CASSDPRTGGNTGQLYF. The chain uses TRBV13-1 and TRBJ2-2; 10 nucleotides line up with TRBD2. The CDR3 end lies 4 residues beyond the end of the read and is filled in from the germline J gene. The J segment lost 1 base and the V segment lost 1 base, leaving 4 bases of the junction unmatched. CDR1 and CDR2 from the germline V gene are NSHNY and SYGAGN. The CDR3 is 17 amino acids.

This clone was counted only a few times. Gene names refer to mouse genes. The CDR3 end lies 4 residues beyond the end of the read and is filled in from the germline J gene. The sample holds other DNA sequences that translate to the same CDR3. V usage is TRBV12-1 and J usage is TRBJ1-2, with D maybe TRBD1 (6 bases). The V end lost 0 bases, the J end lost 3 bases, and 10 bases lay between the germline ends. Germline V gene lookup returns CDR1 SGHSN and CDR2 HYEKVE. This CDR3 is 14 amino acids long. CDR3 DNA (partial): TGTGCCAGCTCTCTCGGGGGGGCAGACTCC. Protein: CASSLGGADS. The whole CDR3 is CASSLGGADSDYTF. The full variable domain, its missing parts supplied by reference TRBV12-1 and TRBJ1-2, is DSGVVQSPRHIIKEKGGRSVLTCIPISGHSNVVWYQQTLGKELKFLIQHYEKVERDKGFLPSRFSVQQFDDYHSEMNMSALELEDSAMYFCASSLGGADSDYTFGSGTRLLVI.